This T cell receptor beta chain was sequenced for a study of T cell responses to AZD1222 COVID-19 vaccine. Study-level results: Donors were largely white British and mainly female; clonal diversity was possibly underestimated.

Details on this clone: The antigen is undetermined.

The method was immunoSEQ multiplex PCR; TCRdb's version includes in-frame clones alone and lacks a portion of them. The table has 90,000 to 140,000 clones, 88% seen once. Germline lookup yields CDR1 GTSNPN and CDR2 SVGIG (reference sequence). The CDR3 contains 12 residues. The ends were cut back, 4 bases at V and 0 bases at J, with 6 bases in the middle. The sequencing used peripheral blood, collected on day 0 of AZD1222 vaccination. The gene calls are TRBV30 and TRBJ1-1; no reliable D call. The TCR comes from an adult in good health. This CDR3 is CAWMRLNTEAFF. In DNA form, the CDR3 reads TGTGCCTGGATGAGATTGAACACTGAAGCTTTCTTT.